This passage covers 14 T cell receptor beta chains from one sample sequenced in a study of T cell repertoires and leukemia-associated antigens. MiXCR, run by TCRdb on the 5' RACE reads, gives a single entry per CDR3 protein. The sample records about 10,000 distinct CDR3 sequences, approximately 42% being singletons. No antigens are known for them. The material sequenced was CD3+ T cells sorted from blood and cultured. The receptor set was obtained from a female donor in good health.

This clonotype was found many times. A clone one base away is much larger, so this may be a read error. CDR3 sequence (DNA): TGCGGTGCGCAAGCGGGAGACGGGAACACCGGGGAGCTGTTTTTT. It yields the protein CGAQAGDGNTGELFF. The chain couples TRBV20-1 to TRBJ2-2, with 8 positions matching TRBD2. This CDR3 comprises 15 residues. The V gene's germline CDR1 is DFQATT and CDR2 SNEGSKA (reference sequence).

This clonotype was detected a few times. The V gene is TRBV28, the J gene TRBJ2-6; 7 nucleotides match TRBD2. J lost 2 bases, V lost 7 bases, and 5 bases had no gene match. In germline, CDR1 is MDHEN, CDR2 SYDVKM. The CDR3 loop spans 15 amino acids. CDR3 sequence (DNA): TGTGCCAGCACCACTGCGGGGGCTGGGGCCAACGTCCTGACTTTC. It translates to CASTTAGAGANVLTF.

A note on this clonotype: The junction departs from germline at one end; a sequencing error may be responsible. This chain joins TRBV12-3 or TRBV12-4 and TRBJ2-7; 11 nucleotides match TRBD2. This CDR3 spans 14 amino acids. Here the CDR3 DNA reads TGTGCCAGCAAGTATAGCGGGAGGGCAAACGAGCGGTACTTC. Amino acid sequence: CASKYSGRANERYF.

J is TRBJ2-1 and V is TRBV20-1; tentatively, D is TRBD2 (5 bases). CDR1 is DFQATT and CDR2 is SNEGSKA in the germline V gene (reference sequence). The V end lost 3 bases, the J end lost 7 bases, and 13 bases lay between the germline ends. The CDR3 length is 13 residues. CDR3 bases: TGCAGTGCTAGGGGGTGGCCGGGGAATGAGCAGTTCTTC. The encoded protein is CSARGWPGNEQFF.

This clonotype was picked up many times. This chain joins TRBV11-2 and TRBJ1-1; TRBD1 is a possible D gene (5 bases). V dropped 3 bases and J dropped 1 base, with 6 bases sitting between them. Germline V gene lookup returns CDR1 SGHAT and CDR2 FQNNGV. The CDR3 has 13 residues. The CDR3 loop reads CASSFQGNTEAFF. The CDR3 nucleotides read TGTGCCAGCAGCTTCCAGGGGAACACTGAAGCTTTCTTT.

The sample holds a few counts of this clonotype. CDR3 coding DNA: TGTGCCACCAGCAGAGATAAGACAGCCGGCTCTGGGGCCAACGTCCTGACTTTC. It encodes CATSRDKTAGSGANVLTF. J is TRBJ2-6 and V is TRBV15, with D maybe TRBD1 (5 bases). The length of the CDR3 is 18 residues. Germline V gives CDR1 LNHNV, CDR2 YYDKDF (reference sequence). V was trimmed by 0 bases and J by 0 bases, leaving 12 bases between them.

This chain links TRBV3-1 with TRBJ2-7, with no clear D. This CDR3 region has 14 residues. Trimming took 3 bases from V and 4 from J, leaving 13 bases between them. Germline CDR1 and CDR2: LGHDT and YNNKEL (reference sequence). The CDR3 region is CASSQTFLGYEQYF. In DNA form, the CDR3 reads TGTGCCAGCAGCCAGACATTTTTAGGTTACGAGCAGTACTTC.

Points on this clonotype: One end of the junction varies from germline; a read error may be responsible. This chain links TRBV20-1 with TRBJ2-5; D perhaps matches TRBD2 (6 bases). The CDR3 extends over 16 amino acids. Germline V gene data show CDR1 as DFQATT and CDR2 as SNEGSKA (reference sequence). The CDR3 DNA reads TGCAGTGCCAGAGATCCTGGCGGGAAGGAGATAGAGACCCAGTACTTC. Translating it yields CSARDPGGKEIETQYF.

This clonotype was seen ten or more times. CDR3 bases: TGTGCCAGCAGTTCAACAGGGACAGGGATTAGTGGCTACACCTTC. Translated, it gives CASSSTGTGISGYTF. This chain uses TRBV6-5 with TRBJ1-2; 9 bases line up with TRBD1. The CDR3 has 15 residues. In germline, CDR1 is MNHEY, CDR2 SVGAGI. V lost 4 bases to trimming and J lost 7 bases; unmatched junction nucleotides: 10.

This clonotype has just a few counts. The chain links TRBV6-4 to TRBJ2-3; 10 bases fit TRBD2. This CDR3 contains 15 residues. The trim removed 5 bases at V and 5 bases at J, leaving 7 bases unmatched. In germline, CDR1 is MRHNA, CDR2 SNTAGT. DNA of the CDR3: TGTGCCAGCAGTCCTAGCGGGAGCATAGGAGATACGCAGTATTTT. The encoded protein is CASSPSGSIGDTQYF.

This clonotype was observed at least ten times. The chain combines TRBV12-2 with TRBJ1-5. TRBV12-2 is labeled a pseudogene. The CDR3 consists of 16 residues. The CDR3, as DNA: TGTGCAAGTCGCTTAATGAACATAGTGGTAGATCAGCCCCAGCATTTT. Protein: CASRLMNIVVDQPQHF.

This chain joins TRBV5-4 and TRBJ2-2; D may be TRBD1 (6 bases). Germline lookup yields CDR1 SGHNT and CDR2 YYREEE (reference sequence). The CDR3 is made up of 15 amino acids. In DNA, the CDR3 is TGTCCGAGCAGCTGGGGGCTGGGAATCACCGGGGAGCTGTTTTTT. This sequence encodes CPSSWGLGITGELFF.

The chain is built from TRBV4-3 and TRBJ1-1; 7 positions agree with TRBD1. V lost 6 bases and J lost 2; bases outside the gene matches: 9. The germline gives CDR1 LGHNA, CDR2 YSLEER. This CDR3 region has 15 residues. CDR3 protein: CASRPGTATNTEAFF. The CDR3 coding sequence is TGCGCCAGCAGACCGGGGACAGCTACAAACACTGAAGCTTTCTTT.

By proportion, this clonotype is medium-sized (0.01 to 0.1%). CDR3 amino acids: CSAISAGGPYNEQFF. The CDR3 coding sequence is TGCAGTGCCATCTCAGCGGGAGGACCCTACAATGAGCAGTTCTTC. V gene TRBV20-1 combines with J gene TRBJ2-1, with 9 bases aligning to TRBD2. The trim removed 6 bases at V and 2 bases at J, leaving 8 bases unmatched. This CDR3 comprises 15 residues. The germline gives CDR1 DFQATT, CDR2 SNEGSKA (reference sequence).